There are many counts of the clone carrying this T cell receptor (beta chain). Germline lookup yields CDR1 DFQATT and CDR2 SNEGSKA (reference sequence). This CDR3 has 18 residues. The V and J ends lost 0 bases and 4 bases, in that order; junction bases with no gene match: 13. This record comes from a study of T cells in Graves' hyperthyroidism and ophthalmopathy. TCR beta CDR3 region amplification was performed from RNA transcripts. First-round RT-PCR targeting the TCR CDR3 was performed with the HTBI primer set. Via MiXCR, TCRdb re-called the multiplex PCR reads, giving one row per CDR3 protein. This sample has under 300,000 distinct CDR3 sequences, with 13% to 15% found just once.

The sample comprised blood. The sequence derives from a woman in her thirties or forties with Graves' hyperthyroidism that later progressed to Graves' ophthalmopathy. The V gene is TRBV20-1, the J gene TRBJ2-5; 11 bases match TRBD1. This CDR3 reads CSARDRDRGFTGPETQYF. The CDR3 DNA is TGCAGTGCTAGAGATAGGGACAGGGGGTTTACCGGGCCAGAGACCCAGTACTTC.